The source of this T cell receptor beta chain is a study of identical twins. This clonotype was seen more than once but under ten times. Its target is not known. The germline V gene encodes CDR1 SGHAT and CDR2 FQNNGV. The CDR3 covers 15 residues. Trimming removed 3 bases at V and 3 bases at J, with 13 bases between. Template switching supplied a universal primer site; unique molecular identifiers were carried on the cDNA. Via MiXCR, TCRdb re-called the 5' RACE reads, giving one row per CDR3 protein. The sample has about 810,000 distinct CDR3 sequences, 12% seen once. The study's findings and limits: Twin sharing of out-of-frame TCR alpha was underestimated by models in monozygotic pairs. Beta out-of-frame sequences showed weaker excess sharing between twins.

Another study also made use of these data, one on yellow fever vaccine responses in identical twins.

The V gene is TRBV11-2, the J gene TRBJ2-3; D possibly corresponds to TRBD1 (7 bases). This TCR was sampled from a woman aged 18-35 years in good health. Sample: PBMCs. The chain's CDR3 is CASSLWRGPTDTQYF. The CDR3 DNA is TGTGCCAGCAGCTTGTGGAGGGGGCCAACAGATACGCAGTATTTT.